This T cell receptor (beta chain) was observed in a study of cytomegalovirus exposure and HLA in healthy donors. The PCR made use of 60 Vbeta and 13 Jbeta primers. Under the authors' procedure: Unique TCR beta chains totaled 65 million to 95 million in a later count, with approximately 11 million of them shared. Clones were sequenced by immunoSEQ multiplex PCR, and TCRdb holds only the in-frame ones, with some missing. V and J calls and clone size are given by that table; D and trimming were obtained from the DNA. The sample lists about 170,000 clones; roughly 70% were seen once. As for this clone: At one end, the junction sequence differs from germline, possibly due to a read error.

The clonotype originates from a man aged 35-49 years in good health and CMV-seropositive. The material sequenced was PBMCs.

The CDR3 DNA sequence: TGTGCTAGCAGCCCCGCGGGGGGAACTGAAGCTTTCTTT. Translation gives CASSPAGGTEAFF. The gene calls are TRBV7-7 and TRBJ1-1; tentatively, D is TRBD1 (5 bases). There are 13 residues in the CDR3. Germline-derived CDR1 and CDR2 are SSHAT and FNYEAQ (reference sequence).